This TCR beta chain was recovered during a study of monozygotic twins with cystic fibrosis. This clone was recorded a few times. The antigen remains unidentified. Trimming took 2 bases from V and 6 from J; bases not matched to a gene: 2. This CDR3 contains 15 residues. Germline CDR1 is MNHEY and CDR2 is SVGAGI. Study results and caveats: J usage was most co-twin-similar in 8 of 16 pairs, V in 13. Monozygotic CF twin pairs shared significantly more nucleotide-identical clonotypes than unrelated CF individuals did.

Sequenced by immunoSEQ multiplex PCR; TCRdb stores in-frame clones only, minus some. The top ten clones hold roughly 0.89% of a sample with over 25,000 clones, more than 85% of them seen once. Sequences were obtained from blood. The chain joins TRBV6-5 to TRBJ1-6; 9 bases map to TRBD1. The sequence came from a girl aged 2-10 years with cystic fibrosis. The CDR3 reads CASSYATGGNSPLHF. CDR3 sequence (DNA): TGTGCCAGCAGTTACGCGACAGGGGGTAATTCACCCCTCCACTTT.